Included here is one TCR beta chain sequence, with context. These data come from a study of blood T cell repertoires in COVID-19. Study-level background: Acute-phase and convalescent COVID-19 samples originated in the United States, Italy and Spain. T cells, B-cell-depleted T cells, or PBMCs provided the cDNA or gDNA that served as material.

Under the authors' procedure: Nucleated cell counts were estimated from reference gene primer amplification. The method was immunoSEQ multiplex PCR; TCRdb's version includes in-frame clones alone and lacks a portion of them. D and trimming were read from the DNA, whereas the V and J calls and clone size are those reported in that table. The sample shows 150,000 to 200,000 clones, just under 90% of them seen only once. This CDR3 contains 17 residues. Germline V gene data show CDR1 as LGHDT and CDR2 as YNNKEL (reference sequence). V lost 1 base and J lost 2, with 15 bases in between. The V gene is TRBV3-1 (or the pseudogene TRBV3-2), the J gene TRBJ1-3; D is perhaps TRBD1 (5 bases). The sample was peripheral blood. The TCR comes from a man younger than 35 with active or convalescent COVID-19. CDR3 sequence reads: CASSQVERQSPGNTIYF. Here the CDR3 DNA reads TGTGCCAGCAGCCAAGTTGAAAGACAGTCTCCTGGAAACACCATATATTTT.